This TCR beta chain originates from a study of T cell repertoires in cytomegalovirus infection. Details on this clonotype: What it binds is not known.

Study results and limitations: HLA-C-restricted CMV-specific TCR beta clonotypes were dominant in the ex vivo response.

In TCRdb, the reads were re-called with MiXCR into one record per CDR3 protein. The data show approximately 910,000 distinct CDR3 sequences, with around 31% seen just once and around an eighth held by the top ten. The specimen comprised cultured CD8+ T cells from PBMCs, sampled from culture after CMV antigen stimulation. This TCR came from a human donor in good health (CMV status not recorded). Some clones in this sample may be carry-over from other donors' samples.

CDR3 nucleotide sequence: TGTGCCAGCAGCCAGTCGCGAGGGACAGGGTATGATGAGCAGTACGTC. Amino acids: CASSQSRGTGYDEQYV. The chain has TRBV14 and TRBJ2-7; 9 bases match TRBD1. This CDR3 comprises 16 residues. The trim removed 3 bases at V and 7 bases at J, leaving 13 bases unmatched. The germline CDR1 and CDR2 sequences are SGHDN and FVKESK.